These 30 T cell receptor beta chains were sequenced from one sample in a study of shared clonotypes between healthy human individuals. The data were produced by immunoSEQ multiplex PCR, yet TCRdb's version contains in-frame clones alone and is incomplete. The sample comprises fewer than 1.6 million clones, 97% to 99% of which are singletons, and approximately 0.4% rests with the top ten. Input material: naive CD4+ T cells sorted from blood. Subset in this sample: CD45RA+ positively selected. These receptors were taken from a young man in good health.

This chain joins TRBV7-2 and TRBJ2-2, with TRBD2 identical over 14 bases. Germline V gene sequence: CDR1 SGHTA, CDR2 FQGNSA. The CDR3 is 19 residues long. With 1 base clipped from V and 4 bases from J, the junction kept 8 bases outside the gene matches. The chain's CDR3 is CASSLDGLAGGGITGELFF. CDR3 sequence (DNA): TGTGCCAGCAGCTTAGATGGACTAGCGGGAGGAGGAATCACCGGGGAGCTGTTTTTT. The full variable domain, completed using reference TRBV7-2 and TRBJ2-2, is GAGVSQSPSNKVTEKGKDVELRCDPISGHTALYWYRQSLGQGLEFLIYFQGNSAPDKSGLPSDRFSAERTGGSVSTLTIQRTQQEDSAVYLCASSLDGLAGGGITGELFFGEGSRLTVL.

The rearrangement joins TRBV2 to TRBJ2-7, with 7 bases fitting TRBD2. The CDR3 is 14 residues long. Germline V gene sequence: CDR1 SNHLY, CDR2 FYNNEI. V shed 4 bases and J 6 bases; nucleotides not matched to a gene: 9. The CDR3 DNA reads TGTGCCAGCAGTGTGGAAGCGGGATATCGCGAGCAGTACTTC. Its protein is CASSVEAGYREQYF.

CDR3 in amino acids: CASSYFGANTGELFF. CDR3 nucleotide sequence: TGTGCCAGCAGTTACTTCGGAGCCAACACCGGGGAGCTGTTTTTT. This chain joins TRBV6-5 and TRBJ2-2; D unclear. Germline V gives CDR1 MNHEY, CDR2 SVGAGI. The CDR3 consists of 15 residues. V was cut by 1 base and J by 2 bases, with 8 bases left in between.

The rearrangement uses TRBV19 and TRBJ1-2; 7 bases are shared with TRBD1. J lost 4 bases, V lost 9 bases, and 14 bases had no gene match. This CDR3 has 15 residues. Germline CDR1 reads LNHDA; CDR2 reads SQIVND (reference sequence). CDR3 sequence reads: CASRTGLRRLYGYTF. CDR3 coding DNA: TGTGCCAGCAGGACAGGACTCCGACGCCTCTATGGCTACACCTTC.

Regarding this clone: This same CDR3 is encoded by further DNA sequences in the sample. V is TRBV5-1 and J is TRBJ2-3, with D uncertain. V lost 2 bases to trimming and J lost 3 bases, with 7 bases between them. The CDR3 covers 13 residues. The V gene's germline CDR1 is SGHRS and CDR2 YFSETQ. CDR3 in DNA: TGCGCCAGCAGCTTCGGGCCGACAGATACGCAGTATTTT. Its protein is CASSFGPTDTQYF.

This clone was detected once. This chain joins TRBV19 and TRBJ1-1, with D possibly TRBD1 on 5 matching bases. V was shortened by 5 bases and J by 5 bases, with 15 bases between the two germline ends. The CDR3 has 14 amino acids. Germline V CDR1 and CDR2: LNHDA, SQIVND (reference sequence). This CDR3 is CASSFRIGGTEAFF. CDR3 DNA sequence: TGTGCCAGTAGTTTTCGCATCGGGGGGACTGAAGCTTTCTTT. The full variable domain, rest sourced from reference TRBV19 and TRBJ1-1, is DGGITQSPKYLFRKEGQNVTLSCEQNLNHDAMYWYRQDPGQGLRLIYYSQIVNDFQKGDIAEGYSVSREKKESFPLTVTSAQKNPTAFYLCASSFRIGGTEAFFGQGTRLTVV.

Written as DNA, the CDR3 is TGTGCCAGCAGTCTTCAGGGTCTGGGGGAAAAACTGTTTTTT. Protein product: CASSLQGLGEKLFF. This chain uses TRBV27 with TRBJ1-4, with a weak D call TRBD1 (5 bases). The CDR3 extends over 14 amino acids. The germline V and J ends were trimmed by 5 bases and 8 bases, with 15 bases remaining between them. The germline gives CDR1 MNHEY, CDR2 SMNVEV (reference sequence).

The chain joins TRBV6-5 to TRBJ1-4; tentatively, D is TRBD1 (6 bases). The CDR3 runs to 11 residues. Per germline, CDR1 MNHEY and CDR2 SVGAGI. V dropped 8 bases and J dropped 6 bases, with 7 bases sitting between them. The DNA of the CDR3 is TGTGCCAGCGCAGGGGATGAAAAACTGTTTTTT. Translating it yields CASAGDEKLFF.

This clone was counted a few times. The genes are TRBV5-1 and TRBJ2-1; D gene uncertain. CDR1 and CDR2 (germline): SGHRS, YFSETQ. The CDR3 runs 12 residues. V lost 1 base and J lost 3, with 2 bases in between. CDR3 sequence: CASSLNYNEQFF. CDR3 bases: TGCGCCAGCAGCTTGAACTACAATGAGCAGTTCTTC.

The chain joins TRBV9 to TRBJ2-7, with a tentative D call TRBD1 (5 bases). CDR3 length: 14 amino acids. Per the germline V gene, CDR1 is SGDLS and CDR2 is YYNGEE. Trimming stripped 5 bases from V and 2 bases from J, with 14 bases between. The CDR3 sequence is CASSRTTATYEQYF. The CDR3 region has the DNA TGTGCCAGCAGTCGGACGACAGCAACCTACGAGCAGTACTTC.

The rearrangement uses TRBV27 and TRBJ2-5; D gene ambiguous. CDR3 length: 17 amino acids. Germline V gene lookup returns CDR1 MNHEY and CDR2 SMNVEV (reference sequence). V shed 5 bases and J shed 2 bases, with 21 bases lying between them. The CDR3 DNA reads TGTGCCAGCAGTAAAGCCCTAGGGTCGAGCAAGCAAGAGACCCAGTACTTC. It yields the protein CASSKALGSSKQETQYF.

V gene TRBV18 combines with J gene TRBJ2-4, with TRBD2 as a possible D gene (7 bases). CDR3 length: 16 residues. Germline V CDR1 and CDR2: KGHSH, LQKENI. V was trimmed by 5 bases and J by 14 bases, leaving 28 bases between them. The CDR3 bases are TGTGCCAGCTCAATGAGCTCGTTTTTATCCGGGGGGCGAGAGTACTTC. It yields the protein CASSMSSFLSGGREYF.

This clone was seen only once. CDR3 coding DNA: TGTGCCAGCAGCTTGGGAGTACAGGGGAATCAGCCCCAGCATTTT. It specifies CASSLGVQGNQPQHF. The rearrangement joins TRBV5-5 to TRBJ1-5; 7 nucleotides agree with TRBD1. Germline trimming cut 0 bases from V and 4 bases from J; bases unmatched to any gene: 4. The CDR3 is 15 amino acids. The V gene's germline CDR1 is SGHKS and CDR2 YYEKEE (reference sequence). Together with reference TRBV5-5 and TRBJ1-5, the CDR3 gives the full variable domain: DAGVTQSPTHLIKTRGQQVTLRCSPISGHKSVSWYQQVLGQGPQFIFQYYEKEERGRGNFPDRFSARQFPNYSSELNVNALLLGDSALYLCASSLGVQGNQPQHFGDGTRLSIL.

A single count supports this clone. The chain has TRBV5-1 and TRBJ2-1; TRBD2 matches at 14 bases. There are 17 residues in the CDR3. V trimming: 0 bases; J trimming: 9 bases; junction bases outside the gene matches: 8. The germline CDR1 and CDR2 sequences are SGHRS and YFSETQ. In DNA, the CDR3 is TGCGCCAGCAGCTTGGCCTCGAGGACTAGCGGGAGGTTTGAGCAGTTCTTC. Protein sequence: CASSLASRTSGRFEQFF. The full variable domain, completed using reference TRBV5-1 and TRBJ2-1, is KAGVTQTPRYLIKTRGQQVTLSCSPISGHRSVSWYQQTPGQGLQFLFEYFSETQRNKGNFPGRFSGRQFSNSRSEMNVSTLELGDSALYLCASSLASRTSGRFEQFFGPGTRLTVL.

CDR3 protein: CASSLIPPGSSTDTQYF. The CDR3 DNA follows: TGTGCCAGCTCACTAATTCCTCCGGGGTCTAGCACAGATACGCAGTATTTT. The V gene is TRBV18, the J gene TRBJ2-3, with a possible D match to TRBD2 (5 bases). The CDR3 length is 17 residues. V shed 4 bases and J shed 0 bases, with 17 bases lying between them. Germline lookup yields CDR1 KGHSH and CDR2 LQKENI.

The chain uses TRBV20-1 and TRBJ2-5, with D unclear. This CDR3 spans 11 amino acids. Trimming took off 2 bases at V and 3 bases at J, with 4 bases between the two ends. Germline-derived CDR1 and CDR2 are DFQATT and SNEGSKA (reference sequence). The CDR3 DNA follows: TGCAGTGCTAGACCGGAAGAGACCCAGTACTTC. Translation gives CSARPEETQYF.

The chain is built from TRBV7-3 and TRBJ2-2, with D hard to call. Germline CDR1 is SGHTA and CDR2 is FQGTGA. V dropped 1 base and J dropped 3 bases, with 6 bases sitting between them. CDR3 length equals 14 residues. The DNA of the CDR3 is TGTGCCAGCAGCTTAAGGGATTACACCGGGGAGCTGTTTTTT. Translation: CASSLRDYTGELFF.

The chain is built from TRBV19 and TRBJ1-2, with D perhaps TRBD1 (5 bases). Germline lookup yields CDR1 LNHDA and CDR2 SQIVND (reference sequence). The CDR3 runs 13 residues. With 7 bases removed from V and 2 bases from J, the gap between germline ends came to 11 bases. The CDR3 reads CASNVRANYGYTF. CDR3 DNA: TGTGCCAGTAATGTCAGGGCGAACTATGGCTACACCTTC.

CDR3 sequence: CASSLLSGGKAGHEQYF. Here the CDR3 DNA reads TGTGCCAGCAGCTTACTGTCAGGGGGCAAGGCCGGTCACGAGCAGTACTTC. The chain has TRBV7-8 and TRBJ2-7, with 8 bases fitting TRBD1. Germline V lookup: CDR1 SGHVS, CDR2 FQNEAQ. V shed 2 bases, J shed 5 bases, and the junction held 14 bases outside the gene matches. The length of the CDR3 is 17 residues. The full variable domain, completed using reference TRBV7-8 and TRBJ2-7, is GAGVSQSPRYKVAKRGQDVALRCDPISGHVSLFWYQQALGQGPEFLTYFQNEAQLDKSGLPSDRFFAERPEGSVSTLKIQRTQQEDSAVYLCASSLLSGGKAGHEQYFGPGTRLTVT.

This clone has only one observation. The chain carries TRBV10-3 and TRBJ2-7; 10 bases fit TRBD2. CDR3 length: 16 residues. Germline V CDR1 and CDR2: ENHRY, SYGVKD. V was pared by 4 bases and J by 0 bases, with 6 bases of the junction left unmatched. CDR3 loop: CAISAPLAGDSYEQYF. The CDR3 bases are TGTGCCATCAGTGCTCCCCTAGCGGGAGACTCCTACGAGCAGTACTTC.

The J gene is TRBJ2-7, the V gene TRBV5-1; D is possibly TRBD1 or TRBD2 (6 bases each). CDR3 length equals 17 residues. Trimming shortened V by 2 bases and J by 2 bases, and 20 bases separated the two germline ends. Germline assignment: CDR1 SGHRS and CDR2 YFSETQ. CDR3 DNA: TGCGCCAGCAGCTTCGGACAGACCGGGACTTATACCTACGAGCAGTACTTC. It specifies CASSFGQTGTYTYEQYF.

The chain carries TRBV9 and TRBJ2-2; a weak D match, TRBD2 (6 bases). V lost 1 base and J lost 6, with 13 bases in between. Germline values: CDR1 SGDLS, CDR2 YYNGEE. CDR3 size: 15 residues. The CDR3 bases are TGTGCCAGCAGCGTACTAGAACTAGCAGCCGGGGAGCTGTTTTTT. The encoded protein is CASSVLELAAGELFF. Filled out from reference TRBV9 and TRBJ2-2, the complete variable domain reads DSGVTQTPKHLITATGQRVTLRCSPRSGDLSVYWYQQSLDQGLQFLIQYYNGEERAKGNILERFSAQQFPDLHSELNLSSLELGDSALYFCASSVLELAAGELFFGEGSRLTVL.

The chain combines TRBV2 with TRBJ2-1; D perhaps matches TRBD2 (6 bases). Trimming removed 7 bases from V and 9 bases from J, with 16 bases in between. CDR3 length: 13 residues. Germline assignment: CDR1 SNHLY and CDR2 FYNNEI. The CDR3 coding sequence is TGTGCCAGCATCCGGGACTTCGGGAGTGAGCAGTTCTTC. Translating gives CASIRDFGSEQFF.

The CDR3 loop is CASSVSGVLGNTIYF. In DNA form, the CDR3 reads TGTGCCAGCAGTGTTAGCGGGGTACTTGGAAACACCATATATTTT. The rearrangement links TRBV6-1 to TRBJ1-3; D is unclear. The V end was cut by 4 bases, the J end by 3 bases, with 13 bases between. There are 15 residues in the CDR3. Germline-derived CDR1 and CDR2 are MNHNS and SASEGT.

In DNA form, the CDR3 reads TGCGCCAGCAGTGAAGCCCGGCAGTACGAGCAGTACTTC. Translating it yields CASSEARQYEQYF. This sequence joins TRBV10-1 and TRBJ2-7; D is unclear. This CDR3 has 13 residues. The germline gives CDR1 WNHNN, CDR2 SYGVQD (reference sequence). V was clipped by 3 bases and J by 4 bases, with 10 bases between them.

The chain employs TRBV28 and TRBJ2-1; TRBD1 is a possible D gene (6 bases). The germline V gene has CDR1 MDHEN and CDR2 SYDVKM. V lost 1 base and J lost 16, with 11 bases in between. The CDR3 runs 11 residues. CDR3 protein: CASSLLGAPFF. The CDR3 DNA reads TGTGCCAGCAGTTTATTGGGGGCACCTTTCTTC. Full variable domain (rest looked up from reference TRBV28 and TRBJ2-1): DVKVTQSSRYLVKRTGEKVFLECVQDMDHENMFWYRQDPGLGLRLIYFSYDVKMKEKGDIPEGYSVSREKKERFSLILESASTNQTSMYLCASSLLGAPFFGPGTRLTVL.

Remarks on this clone: Other DNA variants within this sample encode the same CDR3. The chain uses TRBV5-1 and TRBJ2-1, with D maybe TRBD2 (6 bases). V was pared by 5 bases and J by 3 bases, with 9 bases between. Per germline, CDR1 SGHRS and CDR2 YFSETQ. The CDR3 extends over 13 amino acids. The CDR3 nucleotides read TGCGCCAGCAGTTTGACTAGCTACAATGAGCAGTTCTTC. Translating gives CASSLTSYNEQFF.

The chain employs TRBV6-6 and TRBJ2-3; D gene uncertain. Germline V gene lookup returns CDR1 MNHNY and CDR2 SVGAGI (reference sequence). Trimming took off 2 bases at V and 1 base at J, with 10 bases between the two ends. This CDR3 contains 15 residues. CDR3: CASSYLGPGTDTQYF. CDR3 nucleotide sequence: TGTGCCAGCAGTTACCTGGGCCCGGGCACAGATACGCAGTATTTT.

The V gene is TRBV7-8, the J gene TRBJ2-7, with D tentatively TRBD1 or TRBD2 (5 bases each). Per the germline V gene, CDR1 is SGHVS and CDR2 is FQNEAQ. The V end lost 1 base, the J end lost 2 bases, and 9 bases lay between the germline ends. The CDR3 is 14 residues long. The CDR3 DNA follows: TGTGCCAGCAGCTTAGAGTCGGGACCCTACGAGCAGTACTTC. Protein: CASSLESGPYEQYF. Filled out from reference TRBV7-8 and TRBJ2-7, the complete variable domain reads GAGVSQSPRYKVAKRGQDVALRCDPISGHVSLFWYQQALGQGPEFLTYFQNEAQLDKSGLPSDRFFAERPEGSVSTLKIQRTQQEDSAVYLCASSLESGPYEQYFGPGTRLTVT.

A note on this clone: The same CDR3 also results from other DNA sequences found in this sample. This chain uses TRBV27 with TRBJ2-7; TRBD2 agrees at 12 bases. Germline CDR1 MNHEY, CDR2 SMNVEV (reference sequence). V dropped 4 bases and J dropped 4; count of bases not matched to a gene: 2. The CDR3 spans 14 residues. The CDR3 sequence: CASSSTSGSYEQYF. The CDR3 nucleotides are TGTGCCAGCAGTTCGACTAGCGGGAGTTACGAGCAGTACTTC.